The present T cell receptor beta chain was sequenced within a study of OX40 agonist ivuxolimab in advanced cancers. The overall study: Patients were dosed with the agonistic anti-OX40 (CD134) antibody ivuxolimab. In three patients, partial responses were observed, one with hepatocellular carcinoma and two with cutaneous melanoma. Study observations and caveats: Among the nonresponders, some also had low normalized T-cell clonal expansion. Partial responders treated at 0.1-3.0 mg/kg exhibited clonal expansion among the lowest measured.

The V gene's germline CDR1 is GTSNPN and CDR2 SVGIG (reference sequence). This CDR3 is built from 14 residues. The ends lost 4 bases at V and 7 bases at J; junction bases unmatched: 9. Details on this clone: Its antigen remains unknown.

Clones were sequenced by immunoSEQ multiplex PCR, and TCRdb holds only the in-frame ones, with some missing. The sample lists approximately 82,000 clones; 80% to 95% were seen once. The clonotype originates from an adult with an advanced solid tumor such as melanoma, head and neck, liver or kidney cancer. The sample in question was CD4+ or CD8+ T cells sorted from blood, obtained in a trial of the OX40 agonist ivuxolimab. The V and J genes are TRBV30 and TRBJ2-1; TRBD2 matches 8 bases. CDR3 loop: CAWTTLAGWNEQFF. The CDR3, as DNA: TGTGCCTGGACCACCTTAGCGGGGTGGAATGAGCAGTTCTTC.